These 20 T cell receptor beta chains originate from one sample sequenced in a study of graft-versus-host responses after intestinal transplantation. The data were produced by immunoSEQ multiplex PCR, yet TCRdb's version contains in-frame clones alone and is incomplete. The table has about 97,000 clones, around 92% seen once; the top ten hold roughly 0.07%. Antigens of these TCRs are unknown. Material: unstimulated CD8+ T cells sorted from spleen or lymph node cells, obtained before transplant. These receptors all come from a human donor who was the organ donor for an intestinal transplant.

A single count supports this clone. The CDR3 sequence is CASRELRGLSYNSPLHF. DNA for the CDR3: TGTGCCAGCAGGGAACTCAGGGGGCTGTCCTATAATTCACCCCTCCACTTT. The rearrangement joins TRBV6-1 to TRBJ1-6, with 8 bases fitting TRBD1. The germline V gene encodes CDR1 MNHNS and CDR2 SASEGT. Trimming removed 6 bases from V and 1 base from J; junction bases left unmatched: 8. CDR3 length: 17 amino acids.

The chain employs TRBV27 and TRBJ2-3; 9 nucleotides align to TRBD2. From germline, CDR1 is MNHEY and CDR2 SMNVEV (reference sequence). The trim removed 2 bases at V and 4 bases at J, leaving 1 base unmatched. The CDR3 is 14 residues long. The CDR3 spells CASSLIAGADTQYF. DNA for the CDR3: TGTGCCAGCAGTTTAATAGCGGGAGCAGATACGCAGTATTTT.

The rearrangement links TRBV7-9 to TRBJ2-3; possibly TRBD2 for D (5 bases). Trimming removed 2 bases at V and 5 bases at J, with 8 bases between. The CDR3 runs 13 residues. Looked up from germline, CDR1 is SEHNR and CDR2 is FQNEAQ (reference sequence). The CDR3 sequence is CASSLPREDTQYF. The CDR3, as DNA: TGTGCCAGCAGCTTACCCCGGGAAGATACGCAGTATTTT.

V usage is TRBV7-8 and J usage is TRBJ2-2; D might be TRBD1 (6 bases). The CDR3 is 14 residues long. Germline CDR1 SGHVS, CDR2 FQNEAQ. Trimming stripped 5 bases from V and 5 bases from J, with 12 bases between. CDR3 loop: CASSPRTATGELFF. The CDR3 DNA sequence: TGTGCCAGCAGCCCTAGGACAGCTACCGGGGAGCTGTTTTTT.

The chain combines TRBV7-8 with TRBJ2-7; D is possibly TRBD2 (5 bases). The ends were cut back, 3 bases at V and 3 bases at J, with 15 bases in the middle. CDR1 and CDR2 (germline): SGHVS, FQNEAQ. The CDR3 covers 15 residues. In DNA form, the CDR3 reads TGTGCCAGCAGCTTCGGTGCGGGCTTAGGCTACGAGCAGTACTTC. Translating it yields CASSFGAGLGYEQYF.

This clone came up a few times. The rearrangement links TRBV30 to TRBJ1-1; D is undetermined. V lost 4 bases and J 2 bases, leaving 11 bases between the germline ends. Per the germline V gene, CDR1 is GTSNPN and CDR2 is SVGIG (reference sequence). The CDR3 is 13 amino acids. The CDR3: CAWTHGVNTEAFF. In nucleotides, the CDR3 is TGTGCCTGGACCCACGGGGTCAACACTGAAGCTTTCTTT.

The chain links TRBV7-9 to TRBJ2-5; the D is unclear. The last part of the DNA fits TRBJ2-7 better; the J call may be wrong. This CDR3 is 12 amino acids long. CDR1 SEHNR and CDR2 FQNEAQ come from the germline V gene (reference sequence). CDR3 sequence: CASKGQDYEQYF. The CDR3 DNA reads TGTGCCAGCAAGGGCCAGGACTACGAGCAGTACTTC.

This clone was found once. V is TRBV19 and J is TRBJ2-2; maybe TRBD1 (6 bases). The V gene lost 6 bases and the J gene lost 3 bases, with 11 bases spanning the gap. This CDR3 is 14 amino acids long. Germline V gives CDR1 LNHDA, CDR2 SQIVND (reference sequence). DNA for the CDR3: TGTGCCAGTAGATCGGACAGCTACACCGGGGAGCTGTTTTTT. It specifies CASRSDSYTGELFF.

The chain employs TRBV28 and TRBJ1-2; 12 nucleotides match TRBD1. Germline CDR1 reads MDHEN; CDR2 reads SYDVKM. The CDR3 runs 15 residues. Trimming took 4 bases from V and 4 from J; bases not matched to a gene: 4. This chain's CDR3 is CASSWGTGGPYGYTF. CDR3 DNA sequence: TGTGCCAGCAGTTGGGGGACAGGGGGCCCCTATGGCTACACCTTC.

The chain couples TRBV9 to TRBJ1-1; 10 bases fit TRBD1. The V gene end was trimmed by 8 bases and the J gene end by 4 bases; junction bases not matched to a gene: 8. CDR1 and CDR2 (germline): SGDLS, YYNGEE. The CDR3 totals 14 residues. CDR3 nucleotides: TGTGCCAGAGAGACAGGGGGCGACGGCACTGAAGCTTTCTTT. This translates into CARETGGDGTEAFF.

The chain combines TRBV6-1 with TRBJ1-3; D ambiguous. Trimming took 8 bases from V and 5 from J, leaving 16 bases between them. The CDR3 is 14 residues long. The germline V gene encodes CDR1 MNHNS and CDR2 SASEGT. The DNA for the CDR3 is TGTGCCAGCTGTAATACCTACTCGAGAAACACCATATATTTT. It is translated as CASCNTYSRNTIYF.

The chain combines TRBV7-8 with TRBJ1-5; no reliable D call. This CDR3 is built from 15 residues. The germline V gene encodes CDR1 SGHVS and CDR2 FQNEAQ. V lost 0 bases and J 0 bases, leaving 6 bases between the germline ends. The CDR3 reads CASSLALYSNQPQHF. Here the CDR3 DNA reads TGTGCCAGCAGCTTAGCGCTATATAGCAATCAGCCCCAGCATTTT.

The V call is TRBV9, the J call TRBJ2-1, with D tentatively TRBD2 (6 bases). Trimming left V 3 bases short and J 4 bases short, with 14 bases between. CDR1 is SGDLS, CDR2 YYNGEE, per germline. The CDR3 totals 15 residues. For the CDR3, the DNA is TGTGCCAGCAGCGGCATTGGGGACTCATACAATGAGCAGTTCTTC. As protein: CASSGIGDSYNEQFF.

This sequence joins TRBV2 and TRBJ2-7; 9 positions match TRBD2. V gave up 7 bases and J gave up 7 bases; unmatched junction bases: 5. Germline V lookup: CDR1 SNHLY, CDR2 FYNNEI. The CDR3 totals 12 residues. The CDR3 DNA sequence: TGTGCCAGCAAAGCGGGGGGTGGTGAGCAGTACTTC. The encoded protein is CASKAGGGEQYF.

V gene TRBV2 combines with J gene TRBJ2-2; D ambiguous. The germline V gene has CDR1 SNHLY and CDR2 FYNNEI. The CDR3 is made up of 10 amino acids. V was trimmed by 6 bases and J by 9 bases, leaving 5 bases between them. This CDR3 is CASSLRELFF. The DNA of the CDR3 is TGTGCCAGCAGCCTTCGGGAGCTGTTTTTT.

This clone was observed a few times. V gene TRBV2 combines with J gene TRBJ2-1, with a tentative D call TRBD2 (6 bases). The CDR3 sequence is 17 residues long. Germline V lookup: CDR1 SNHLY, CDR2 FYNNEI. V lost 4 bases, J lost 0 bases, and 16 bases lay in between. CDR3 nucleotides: TGTGCCAGCAGTGGATTAGCGGTAGAACACTCCTACAATGAGCAGTTCTTC. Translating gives CASSGLAVEHSYNEQFF.

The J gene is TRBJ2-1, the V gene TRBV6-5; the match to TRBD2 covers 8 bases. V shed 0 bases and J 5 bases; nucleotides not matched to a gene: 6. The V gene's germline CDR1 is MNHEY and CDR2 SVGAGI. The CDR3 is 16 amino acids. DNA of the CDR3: TGTGCCAGCAGTTACTCGACGGGGGGGTACCACAATGAGCAGTTCTTC. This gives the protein CASSYSTGGYHNEQFF.

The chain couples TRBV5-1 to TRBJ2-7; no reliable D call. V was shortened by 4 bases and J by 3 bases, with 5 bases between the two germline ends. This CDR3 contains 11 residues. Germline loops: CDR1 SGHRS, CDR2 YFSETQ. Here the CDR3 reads CASSLIYEQYF. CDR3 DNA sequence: TGCGCCAGCAGCCTTATCTACGAGCAGTACTTC.

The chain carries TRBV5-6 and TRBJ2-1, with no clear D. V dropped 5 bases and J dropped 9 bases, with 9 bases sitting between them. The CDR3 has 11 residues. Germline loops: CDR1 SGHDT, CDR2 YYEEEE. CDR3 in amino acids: CASSLGSEQFF. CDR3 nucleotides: TGTGCCAGCAGTCTTGGCTCTGAGCAGTTCTTC.

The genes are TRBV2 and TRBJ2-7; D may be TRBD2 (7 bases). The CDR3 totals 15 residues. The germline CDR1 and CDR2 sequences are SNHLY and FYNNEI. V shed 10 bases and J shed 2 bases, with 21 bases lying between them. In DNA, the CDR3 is TGTGCCAACCTAAGGGGGGGATTGAAGGCCTACGAGCAGTACTTC. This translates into CANLRGGLKAYEQYF.